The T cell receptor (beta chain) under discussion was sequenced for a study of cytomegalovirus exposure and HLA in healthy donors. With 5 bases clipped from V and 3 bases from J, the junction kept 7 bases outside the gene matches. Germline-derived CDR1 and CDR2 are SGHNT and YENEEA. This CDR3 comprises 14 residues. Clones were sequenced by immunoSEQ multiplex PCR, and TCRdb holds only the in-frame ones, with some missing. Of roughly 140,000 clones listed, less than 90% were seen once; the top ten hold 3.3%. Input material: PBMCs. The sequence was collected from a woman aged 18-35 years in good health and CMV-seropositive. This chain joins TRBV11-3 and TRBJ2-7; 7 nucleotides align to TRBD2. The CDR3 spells CASSGPLAFYEQYF. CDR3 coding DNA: TGTGCCAGCAGCGGACCACTAGCGTTCTACGAGCAGTACTTC.